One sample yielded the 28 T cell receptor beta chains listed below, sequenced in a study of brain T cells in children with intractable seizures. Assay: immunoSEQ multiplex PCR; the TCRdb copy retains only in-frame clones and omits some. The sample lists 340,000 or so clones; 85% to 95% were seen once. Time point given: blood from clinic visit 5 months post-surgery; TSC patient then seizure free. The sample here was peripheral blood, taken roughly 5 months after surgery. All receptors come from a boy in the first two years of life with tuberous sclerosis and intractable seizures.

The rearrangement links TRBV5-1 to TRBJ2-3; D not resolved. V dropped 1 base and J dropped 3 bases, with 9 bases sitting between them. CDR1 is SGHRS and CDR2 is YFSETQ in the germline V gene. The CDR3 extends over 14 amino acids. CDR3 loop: CASSLLSRTDTQYF. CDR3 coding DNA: TGCGCCAGCAGCTTGCTATCGAGGACAGATACGCAGTATTTT.

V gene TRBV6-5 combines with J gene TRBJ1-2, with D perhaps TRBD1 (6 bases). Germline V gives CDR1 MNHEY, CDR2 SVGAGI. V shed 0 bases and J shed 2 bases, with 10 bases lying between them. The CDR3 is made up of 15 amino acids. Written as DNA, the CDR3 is TGTGCCAGCAGTTACTCTATTGACAGGAACTATGGCTACACCTTC. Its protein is CASSYSIDRNYGYTF.

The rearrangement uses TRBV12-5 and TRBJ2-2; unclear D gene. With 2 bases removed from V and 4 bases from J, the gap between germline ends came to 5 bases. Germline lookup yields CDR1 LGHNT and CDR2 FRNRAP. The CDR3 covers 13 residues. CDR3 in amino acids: CASGLWSTGELFF. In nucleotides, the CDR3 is TGTGCTAGTGGTTTGTGGAGCACCGGGGAGCTGTTTTTT.

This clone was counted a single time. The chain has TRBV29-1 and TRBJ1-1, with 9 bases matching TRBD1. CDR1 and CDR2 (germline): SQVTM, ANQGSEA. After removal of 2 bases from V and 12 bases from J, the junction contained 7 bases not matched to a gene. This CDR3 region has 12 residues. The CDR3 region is CSVERQGGMSFF. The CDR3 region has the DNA TGCAGCGTTGAACGACAGGGGGGGATGTCTTTCTTT.

The CDR3 DNA is TGTGCCAGCAGTTCCAGCGGGGAGCTGTTTTTT. The encoded protein is CASSSSGELFF. The chain recombines TRBV6-5 with TRBJ2-2; the D is unclear. Trimming stripped 4 bases from V and 7 bases from J, with 4 bases between. The CDR3 extends over 11 amino acids. Per the germline V gene, CDR1 is MNHEY and CDR2 is SVGAGI.

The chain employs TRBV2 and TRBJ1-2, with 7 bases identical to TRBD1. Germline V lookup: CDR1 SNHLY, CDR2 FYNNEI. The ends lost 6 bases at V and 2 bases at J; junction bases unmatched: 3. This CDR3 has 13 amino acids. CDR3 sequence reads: CASSGTENYGYTF. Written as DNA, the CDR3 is TGTGCCAGCAGCGGGACAGAAAACTATGGCTACACCTTC.

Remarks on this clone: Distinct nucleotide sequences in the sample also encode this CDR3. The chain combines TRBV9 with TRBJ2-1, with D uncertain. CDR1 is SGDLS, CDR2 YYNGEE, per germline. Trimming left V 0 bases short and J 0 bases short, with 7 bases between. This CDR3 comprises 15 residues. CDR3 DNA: TGTGCCAGCAGCGTAGGGGCTGGCTCCTACAATGAGCAGTTCTTC. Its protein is CASSVGAGSYNEQFF.

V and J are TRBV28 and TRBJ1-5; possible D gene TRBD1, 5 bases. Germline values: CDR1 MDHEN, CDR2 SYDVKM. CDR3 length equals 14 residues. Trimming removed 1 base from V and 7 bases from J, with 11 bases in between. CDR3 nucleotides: TGTGCCAGCAGTTTATTCGGGGGAAAGCAGCCCCAGCATTTT. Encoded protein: CASSLFGGKQPQHF. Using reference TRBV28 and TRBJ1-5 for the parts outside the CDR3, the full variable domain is DVKVTQSSRYLVKRTGEKVFLECVQDMDHENMFWYRQDPGLGLRLIYFSYDVKMKEKGDIPEGYSVSREKKERFSLILESASTNQTSMYLCASSLFGGKQPQHFGDGTRLSIL.

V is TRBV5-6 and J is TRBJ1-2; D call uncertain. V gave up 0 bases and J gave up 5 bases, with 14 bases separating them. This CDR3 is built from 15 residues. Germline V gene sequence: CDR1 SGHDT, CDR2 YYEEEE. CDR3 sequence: CASSLAGLITYGYTF. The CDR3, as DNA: TGTGCCAGCAGCTTGGCAGGCCTAATCACATATGGCTACACCTTC. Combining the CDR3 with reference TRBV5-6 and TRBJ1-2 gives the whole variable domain DAGVTQSPTHLIKTRGQQVTLRCSPKSGHDTVSWYQQALGQGPQFIFQYYEEEERQRGNFPDRFSGHQFPNYSSELNVNALLLGDSALYLCASSLAGLITYGYTFGSGTRLTVV.

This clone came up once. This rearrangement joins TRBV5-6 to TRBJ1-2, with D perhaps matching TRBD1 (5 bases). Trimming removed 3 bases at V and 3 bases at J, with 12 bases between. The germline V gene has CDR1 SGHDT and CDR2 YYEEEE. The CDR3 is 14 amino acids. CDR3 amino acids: CASSWDQGYYGYTF. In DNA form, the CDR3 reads TGTGCCAGCAGCTGGGATCAGGGTTACTATGGCTACACCTTC.

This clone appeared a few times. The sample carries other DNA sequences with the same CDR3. The DNA of the CDR3 is TGCGCCAGCAGCCAAGATAGCGGGGGGTTCTACGAGCAGTACTTC. Protein product: CASSQDSGGFYEQYF. The J gene is TRBJ2-7, the V gene TRBV4-1; 10 bases line up with TRBD2. The CDR3 consists of 15 residues. Trimming at V came to 0 bases and at J to 3 bases, leaving 2 bases not matched to a gene. From germline, CDR1 is MGHRA and CDR2 YSYEKL.

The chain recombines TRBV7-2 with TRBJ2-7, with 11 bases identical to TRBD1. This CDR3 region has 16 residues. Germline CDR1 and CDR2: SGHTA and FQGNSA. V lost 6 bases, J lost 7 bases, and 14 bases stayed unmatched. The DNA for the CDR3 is TGTGCCAGCAGAACCGGAGGGGACAGGGGGTTTGGAGAGCAGTACTTC. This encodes CASRTGGDRGFGEQYF.

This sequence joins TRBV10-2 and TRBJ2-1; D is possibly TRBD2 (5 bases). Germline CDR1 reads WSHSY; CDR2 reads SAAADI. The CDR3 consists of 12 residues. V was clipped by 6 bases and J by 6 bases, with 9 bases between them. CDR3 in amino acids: CASRTSGNEQFF. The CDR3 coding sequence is TGCGCCAGCAGAACTAGTGGCAATGAGCAGTTCTTC.

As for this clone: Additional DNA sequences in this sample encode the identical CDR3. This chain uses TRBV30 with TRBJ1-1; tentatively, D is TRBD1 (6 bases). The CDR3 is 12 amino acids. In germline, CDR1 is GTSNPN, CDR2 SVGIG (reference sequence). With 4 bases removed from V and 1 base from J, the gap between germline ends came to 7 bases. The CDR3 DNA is TGTGCCTGGAACAGGGAGAACACTGAAGCTTTCTTT. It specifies CAWNRENTEAFF.

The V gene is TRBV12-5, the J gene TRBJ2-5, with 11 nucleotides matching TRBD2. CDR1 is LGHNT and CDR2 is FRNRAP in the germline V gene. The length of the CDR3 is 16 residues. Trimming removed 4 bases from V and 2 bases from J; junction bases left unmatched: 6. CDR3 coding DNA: TGTGCTAGTGGTTGGGGGACTAGCGGATTACAAGAGACCCAGTACTTC. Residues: CASGWGTSGLQETQYF.

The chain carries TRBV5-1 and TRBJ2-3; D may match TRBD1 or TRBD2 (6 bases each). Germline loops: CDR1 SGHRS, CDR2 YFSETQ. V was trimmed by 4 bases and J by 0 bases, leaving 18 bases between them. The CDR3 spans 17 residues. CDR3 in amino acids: CASSTQGLPPSTDTQYF. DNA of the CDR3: TGCGCCAGCAGCACACAGGGACTGCCGCCTAGCACAGATACGCAGTATTTT.

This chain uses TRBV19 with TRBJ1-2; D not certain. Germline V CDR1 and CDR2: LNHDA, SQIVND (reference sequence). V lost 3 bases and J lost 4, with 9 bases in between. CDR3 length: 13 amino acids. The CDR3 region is CASSMWASYGYTF. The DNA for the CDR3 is TGTGCCAGTAGTATGTGGGCAAGCTATGGCTACACCTTC. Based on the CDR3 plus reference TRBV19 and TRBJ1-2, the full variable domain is DGGITQSPKYLFRKEGQNVTLSCEQNLNHDAMYWYRQDPGQGLRLIYYSQIVNDFQKGDIAEGYSVSREKKESFPLTVTSAQKNPTAFYLCASSMWASYGYTFGSGTRLTVV.

As DNA, the CDR3 is TGTGCTAGTGGTTTGGTAAGCGGGAGGAATGAGCAGTTCTTC. Amino acid sequence: CASGLVSGRNEQFF. V gene TRBV12-5 combines with J gene TRBJ2-1, with 9 bases lining up with TRBD2. Germline CDR1 is LGHNT and CDR2 is FRNRAP. The CDR3 has 14 amino acids. V gave up 0 bases and J gave up 7 bases; unmatched junction bases: 1.

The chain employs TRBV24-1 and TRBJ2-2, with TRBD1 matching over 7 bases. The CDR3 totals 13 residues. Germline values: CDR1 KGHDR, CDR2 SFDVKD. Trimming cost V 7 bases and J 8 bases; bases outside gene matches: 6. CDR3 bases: TGTGCCACCAGAGATAGGGGGCAGGGGGAGCTGTTTTTT. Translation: CATRDRGQGELFF.

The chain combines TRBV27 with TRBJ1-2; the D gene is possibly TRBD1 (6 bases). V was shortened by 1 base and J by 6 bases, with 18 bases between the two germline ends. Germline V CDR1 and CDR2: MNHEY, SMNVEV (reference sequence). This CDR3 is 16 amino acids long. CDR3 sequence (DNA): TGTGCCAGCAGTTTATTGGGAACAGGGAATTGGGATGGCTACACCTTC. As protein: CASSLLGTGNWDGYTF.

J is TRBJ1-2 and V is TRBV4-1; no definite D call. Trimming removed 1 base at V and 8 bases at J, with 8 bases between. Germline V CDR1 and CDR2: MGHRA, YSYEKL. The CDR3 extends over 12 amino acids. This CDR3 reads CASSQGEGGYTF. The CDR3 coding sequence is TGCGCCAGCAGCCAAGGTGAGGGCGGCTACACCTTC.

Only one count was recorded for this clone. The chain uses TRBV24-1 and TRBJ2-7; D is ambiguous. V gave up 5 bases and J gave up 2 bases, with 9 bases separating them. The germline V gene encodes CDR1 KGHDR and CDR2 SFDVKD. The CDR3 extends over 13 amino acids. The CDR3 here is CATSAVDTYEQYF. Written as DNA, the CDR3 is TGTGCCACCAGTGCGGTCGACACCTACGAGCAGTACTTC.

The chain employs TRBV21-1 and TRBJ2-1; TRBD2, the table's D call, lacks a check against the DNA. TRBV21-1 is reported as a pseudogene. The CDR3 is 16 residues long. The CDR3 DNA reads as TGTGCCAGCAGCAAAGCGCGGACTAGCGGCTACAATGAGCAGTTCTTC. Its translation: CASSKARTSGYNEQFF.

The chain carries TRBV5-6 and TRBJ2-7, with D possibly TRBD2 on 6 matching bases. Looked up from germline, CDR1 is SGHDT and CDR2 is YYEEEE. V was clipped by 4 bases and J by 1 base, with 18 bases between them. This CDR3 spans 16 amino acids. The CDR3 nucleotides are TGTGCCAGCAGCGCACCGGCGGGGCCCTTATCCTACGAGCAGTACTTC. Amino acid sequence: CASSAPAGPLSYEQYF.

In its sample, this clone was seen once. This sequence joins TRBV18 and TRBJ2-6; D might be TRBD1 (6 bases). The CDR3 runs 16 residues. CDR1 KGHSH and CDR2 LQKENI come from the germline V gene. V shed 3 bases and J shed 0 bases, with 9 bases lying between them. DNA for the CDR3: TGTGCCAGCTCACCGACAGGACCCTCTGGGGCCAACGTCCTGACTTTC. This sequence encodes CASSPTGPSGANVLTF. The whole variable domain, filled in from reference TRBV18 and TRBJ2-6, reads NAGVMQNPRHLVRRRGQEARLRCSPMKGHSHVYWYRQLPEEGLKFMVYLQKENIIDESGMPKERFSAEFPKEGPSILRIQQVVRGDSAAYFCASSPTGPSGANVLTFGAGSRLTVL.

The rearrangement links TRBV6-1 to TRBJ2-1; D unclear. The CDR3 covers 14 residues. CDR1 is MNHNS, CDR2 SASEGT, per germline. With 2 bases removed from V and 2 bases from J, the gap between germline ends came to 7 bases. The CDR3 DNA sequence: TGTGCCAGCAGTGAAACAGTGACCTACAATGAGCAGTTCTTC. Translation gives CASSETVTYNEQFF.

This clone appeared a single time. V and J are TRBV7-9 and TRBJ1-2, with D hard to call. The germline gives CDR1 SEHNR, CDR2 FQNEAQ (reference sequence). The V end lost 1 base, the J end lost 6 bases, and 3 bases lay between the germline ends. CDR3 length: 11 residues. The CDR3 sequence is CASSLGNGYTF. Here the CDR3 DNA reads TGTGCCAGCAGCTTAGGGAATGGCTACACCTTC.

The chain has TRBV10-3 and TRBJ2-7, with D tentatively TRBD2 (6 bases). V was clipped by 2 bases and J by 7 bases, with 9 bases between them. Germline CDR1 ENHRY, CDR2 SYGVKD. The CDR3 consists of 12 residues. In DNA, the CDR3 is TGTGCCATCAGTGAGGGGGACTGGGAGCAGTACTTC. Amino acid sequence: CAISEGDWEQYF.